This T cell receptor (beta chain) is from a study of blood T cells in healthy people across ages. Alongside a J-beta primer mix, a sample-barcoded 5' primer served in a second PCR lasting roughly 7 to 12 cycles. Each of the cDNA molecules was tagged by a template-switch adaptor with 12 random nucleotides. Each sample yielded at least 2.5 million CDR3-containing paired-end reads. A single record per CDR3 protein comes from TCRdb applying MiXCR to the 5' RACE reads. This sample yields more than 1.4 million distinct CDR3 sequences, of which around 42% are seen a single time; approximately 7.9% belongs to the top ten. This CDR3 contains 14 residues. Trimming left V 8 bases short and J 0 bases short, with 10 bases between. The germline gives CDR1 MNHEY, CDR2 SVGAGI. This clonotype was detected a few times.

This chain uses TRBV6-5 with TRBJ2-2; D is perhaps TRBD1 or TRBD2 (5 bases each). The sample comprised blood. The receptor's source is a woman between 18 and 29 years old in good health. CDR3 bases: TGTGCCAGCTGTCGAGGGGCGAACACCGGGGAGCTGTTTTTT. It yields the protein CASCRGANTGELFF.